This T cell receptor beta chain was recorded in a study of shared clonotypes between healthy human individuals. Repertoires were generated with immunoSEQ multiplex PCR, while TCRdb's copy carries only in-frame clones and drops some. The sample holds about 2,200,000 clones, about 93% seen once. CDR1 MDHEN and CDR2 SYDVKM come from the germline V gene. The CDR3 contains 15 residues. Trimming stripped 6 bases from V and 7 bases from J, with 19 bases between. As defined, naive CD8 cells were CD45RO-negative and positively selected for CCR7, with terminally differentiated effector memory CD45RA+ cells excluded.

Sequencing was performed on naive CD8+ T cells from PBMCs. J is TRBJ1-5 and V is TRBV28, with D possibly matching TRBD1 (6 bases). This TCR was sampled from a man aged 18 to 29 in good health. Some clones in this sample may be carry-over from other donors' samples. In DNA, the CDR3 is TGTGCCAGCAGGACCATAACAGGGTCTTGGCAGCCCCAGCATTTT. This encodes CASRTITGSWQPQHF.